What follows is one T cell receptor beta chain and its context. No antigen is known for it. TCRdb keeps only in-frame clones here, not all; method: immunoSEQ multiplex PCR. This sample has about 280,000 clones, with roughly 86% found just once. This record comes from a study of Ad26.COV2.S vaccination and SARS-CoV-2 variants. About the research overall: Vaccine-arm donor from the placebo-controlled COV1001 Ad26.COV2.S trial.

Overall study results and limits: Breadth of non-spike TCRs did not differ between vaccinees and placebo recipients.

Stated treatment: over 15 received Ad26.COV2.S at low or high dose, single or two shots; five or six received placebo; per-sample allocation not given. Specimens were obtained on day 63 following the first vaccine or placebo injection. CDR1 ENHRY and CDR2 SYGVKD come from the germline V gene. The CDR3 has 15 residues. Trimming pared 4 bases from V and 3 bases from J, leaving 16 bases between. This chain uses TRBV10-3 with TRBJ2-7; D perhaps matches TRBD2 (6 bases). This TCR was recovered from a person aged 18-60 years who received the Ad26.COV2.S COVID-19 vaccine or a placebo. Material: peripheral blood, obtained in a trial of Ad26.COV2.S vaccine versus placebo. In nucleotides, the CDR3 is TGTGCCATCAGTGGGGGGGTTGCTGAAAACTACGAGCAGTACTTC. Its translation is CAISGGVAENYEQYF.